This T cell receptor beta chain derives from a study of cytomegalovirus exposure and HLA in healthy donors. Study-level results: It emerged from a later analysis that several of the most significant clusters appeared to be linked to common viral pathogens. Association of about 17,000 TCR beta sequences with HLA alleles was found at 0.05 false discovery rate in a later analysis.

CDR3 size: 16 residues. CDR1 and CDR2 (germline): SGDLS, YYNGEE. J gave up 7 bases and V 2 bases, and 7 bases lay outside the gene matches. Primers included in the PCR were 60 Vbeta and 13 Jbeta primers. Method: immunoSEQ multiplex PCR; TCRdb's copy keeps in-frame clones and lacks some. The sample has 120,000 to 150,000 clones; over 75% are singletons. About this clone: As yet, its antigen is unknown.

What was sequenced was PBMCs. This TCR was sampled from a woman aged 25-40 years in good health and CMV-seronegative. The V gene is TRBV9, the J gene TRBJ2-2, with TRBD2 identical over 11 bases. Here the CDR3 reads CASSVSRLAGFGELFF. CDR3 coding DNA: TGTGCCAGCAGCGTCTCGCGACTAGCGGGATTCGGGGAGCTGTTTTTT.